This TCR beta chain was recorded in a study of cytomegalovirus exposure and HLA in healthy donors. Study information: HLA-typed donors were the source of about 85 million unique TCRs held in an early data release.

The germline V gene has CDR1 KGHSH and CDR2 LQKENI. This CDR3 spans 16 amino acids. V shed 3 bases and J shed 3 bases, with 17 bases lying between them. This clone was recorded once. Its antigen is unidentified. 13 Jbeta primers and 60 Vbeta primers were used for the PCR. Measured with immunoSEQ multiplex PCR; TCRdb has only the in-frame clones, and not every one. This table has roughly 170,000 clones, 65% to 90% appearing once. Overall study findings and caveats: 87-base-pair reads could not separate some V segments, including TRBV6-2 and TRBV6-3. In a later analysis, compared with equally common non-associated chains, HLA-associated beta chains were more expanded. Across all donors, roughly uniform sequencing depth was an assumption of the presence/absence analyses.

The rearrangement links TRBV18 to TRBJ1-1; weak D call: TRBD1 (5 bases). This clonotype was obtained from a girl aged 2 to 10 in good health and CMV-seropositive. Sequenced: PBMCs. CDR3 sequence (DNA): TGTGCCAGCTCACCCGTGAGGGGCGGGGTGGACACTGAAGCTTTCTTT. Translation gives CASSPVRGGVDTEAFF.